A selection of T cell receptor beta chains follows, all from one sample in a study of human T cells and chemical hapten exposure. TCRdb re-derived calls from the RACE reads in MiXCR, one entry per CDR3 protein. The table lists 150,000 to 200,000 distinct CDR3 sequences, about 14% of them singletons. This material consisted of whole blood, taken in connection with sensitization to the hapten diphenylcyclopropenone (DPC). These receptors originate from a woman between 25 and 40 years old with alopecia areata. Some clones in this sample may be carry-over from other donors' samples. The CDR3 runs from the conserved cysteine through the conserved F or W. The order of the fields is CDR3 protein, CDR3 DNA, J gene, D gene, clone size, V gene. D genes are given only for firm matches. Where a row states a size, it is once, few, many or the class of an expanded clone; other rows omit it.

CASSQALNEQFF	TGCGCCAGCAGCCAAGCGCTGAATGAGCAGTTCTTC	TRBJ2-1	-	-	TRBV4-3
CASSLGRQGDTQYF	TGCGCCAGCAGCTTGGGGCGGCAGGGGGATACGCAGTATTTT	TRBJ2-3	-	-	TRBV5-1
CSATRPLSPGTDTQYF	TGCAGTGCTACCCGGCCTTTGAGTCCAGGCACAGATACGCAGTATTTT	TRBJ2-3	-	many	TRBV20-1
CASRLASQETQYF	TGTGCCAGCCGTCTGGCAAGTCAAGAGACCCAGTACTTC	TRBJ2-5	-	-	TRBV2
CASSPRAGPNQPQHF	TGTGCCAGCAGCCCTAGGGCAGGACCCAATCAGCCCCAGCATTTT	TRBJ1-5	-	few	TRBV7-2
CASSDTPQSLGGYTF	TGTGCCAGCAGTGACACGCCGCAATCACTCGGCGGCTACACCTTC	TRBJ1-2	-	-	TRBV6-4
CASTAGQGGPRTYEQYF	TGTGCCAGCACGGCGGGACAGGGGGGGCCGCGGACCTACGAGCAGTACTTC	TRBJ2-7	TRBD1	-	TRBV2
CASSVPGLAAFANTGELFF	TGTGCCAGCAGTGTCCCGGGACTAGCGGCATTCGCGAACACCGGGGAGCTGTTTTTT	TRBJ2-2	TRBD2	few	TRBV2
CASSFFLDTQYF	TGTGCCAGCAGTTTTTTTTTGGATACGCAGTATTTT	TRBJ2-3	-	few	TRBV6-2/TRBV6-3
CASSDSGHSTDTQYF	TGTGCCAGCAGTGACTCGGGACATAGCACAGATACGCAGTATTTT	TRBJ2-3	-	-	TRBV6-5
CASGLLAGGPSNTGELFF	TGCGCCAGCGGATTACTAGCGGGGGGGCCGTCGAACACCGGGGAGCTGTTTTTT	TRBJ2-2	TRBD2	many	TRBV5-1
CAISELGLASEQYF	TGTGCCATCAGTGAGTTAGGACTAGCAAGTGAGCAGTACTTC	TRBJ2-7	TRBD2	few	TRBV10-3
CASSAATIQETQYF	TGTGCCAGCAGCGCCGCAACCATCCAAGAGACCCAGTACTTC	TRBJ2-5	-	-	TRBV5-4
CASSSDRGYNSPLHF	TGTGCCAGCAGCTCGGACAGGGGGTATAATTCACCCCTCCACTTT	TRBJ1-6	TRBD1	many	TRBV7-8
CASSSPGLAIWSEQFF	TGTGCCAGCAGCTCACCGGGACTAGCGATATGGAGTGAGCAGTTCTTC	TRBJ2-1	TRBD2	few	TRBV7-8
CASASEGTGNTIYF	TGTGCTAGTGCCTCGGAGGGGACTGGAAACACCATATATTTT	TRBJ1-3	-	-	TRBV12-5
CASSQQEVGTYEKLFF	TGTGCCAGCAGCCAGCAAGAAGTAGGGACCTATGAAAAACTGTTTTTT	TRBJ1-4	-	many	TRBV5-5
CAWSPRGGYNEKLFF	TGTGCCTGGAGTCCCCGGGGGGGGTACAATGAAAAACTGTTTTTT	TRBJ1-4	-	many	TRBV30
CASSPSGGTNTGELFF	TGTGCCAGCAGCCCTTCGGGGGGGACGAACACCGGGGAGCTGTTTTTT	TRBJ2-2	TRBD2	few	TRBV7-8
CASSLRPNSGANVLTF	TGTGCCAGCAGCCTCCGACCCAACTCTGGGGCCAACGTCCTGACTTTC	TRBJ2-6	-	few	TRBV7-6
CSARSDRRNTEAFF	TGCAGTGCTAGATCGGACAGGCGGAACACTGAAGCTTTCTTT	TRBJ1-1	TRBD1	few	TRBV20-1
CASSWITNTEAFF	TGTGCCAGCAGTTGGATAACGAACACTGAAGCTTTCTTT	TRBJ1-1	-	-	TRBV28
CASSLAGQPGLAGRTYEQYF	TGTGCCAGCAGCTTAGCGGGGCAGCCGGGACTAGCGGGTAGAACCTACGAGCAGTACTTC	TRBJ2-7	TRBD2	-	TRBV7-9
CAWGPSPTEAFF	TGTGCCTGGGGCCCGAGCCCCACTGAAGCTTTCTTT	TRBJ1-1	-	few	TRBV30
CASSPRENLQPNYGYTF	TGTGCCAGCAGCCCTAGGGAAAACCTCCAGCCAAACTATGGCTACACCTTC	TRBJ1-2	-	-	TRBV3-1
CASSQQELDTGELFF	TGCGCCAGCAGCCAGCAGGAGCTGGACACCGGGGAGCTGTTTTTT	TRBJ2-2	-	few	TRBV4-1
CASSFRRESEQFF	TGTGCCAGCAGCTTTCGGCGGGAATCGGAGCAGTTCTTC	TRBJ2-1	-	many	TRBV7-9
CASSGAGGYYNEQFF	TGTGCCAGCAGTGGAGCGGGGGGGTACTACAATGAGCAGTTCTTC	TRBJ2-1	TRBD2	many	TRBV2
CASSSTPHFGYTF	TGTGCCAGCAGCTCTACTCCTCATTTTGGCTACACCTTC	TRBJ1-2	-	-	TRBV28
CASSHNLGGLPDTQYF	TGTGCCAGCAGCCATAATCTCGGGGGGCTCCCAGATACGCAGTATTTT	TRBJ2-3	-	many	TRBV3-1
CASSSPAQGGTDTQYF	TGTGCCAGCAGTTCCCCCGCCCAGGGGGGTACAGATACGCAGTATTTT	TRBJ2-3	-	-	TRBV28
CASRLGEGNQPQHF	TGCGCCAGCAGGCTTGGGGAGGGCAATCAGCCCCAGCATTTT	TRBJ1-5	-	-	TRBV5-1
CASRPGADETQYF	TGTGCCAGCAGGCCGGGGGCCGATGAGACCCAGTACTTC	TRBJ2-5	-	-	TRBV7-2
CASSLNPGSKGNEQFF	TGTGCCAGCAGCCTCAACCCAGGGTCGAAGGGCAATGAGCAGTTCTTC	TRBJ2-1	-	many	TRBV7-2